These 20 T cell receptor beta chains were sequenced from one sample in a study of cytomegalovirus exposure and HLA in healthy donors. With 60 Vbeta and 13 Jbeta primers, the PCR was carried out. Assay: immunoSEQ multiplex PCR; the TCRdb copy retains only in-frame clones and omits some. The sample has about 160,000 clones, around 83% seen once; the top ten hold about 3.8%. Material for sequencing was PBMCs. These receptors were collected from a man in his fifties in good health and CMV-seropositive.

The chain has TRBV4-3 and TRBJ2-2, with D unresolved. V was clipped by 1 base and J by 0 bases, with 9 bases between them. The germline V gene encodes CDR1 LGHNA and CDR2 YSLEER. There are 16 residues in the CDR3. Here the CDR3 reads CASSQGSVPNTGELFF. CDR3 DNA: TGCGCCAGCAGCCAAGGAAGCGTTCCGAACACCGGGGAGCTGTTTTTT.

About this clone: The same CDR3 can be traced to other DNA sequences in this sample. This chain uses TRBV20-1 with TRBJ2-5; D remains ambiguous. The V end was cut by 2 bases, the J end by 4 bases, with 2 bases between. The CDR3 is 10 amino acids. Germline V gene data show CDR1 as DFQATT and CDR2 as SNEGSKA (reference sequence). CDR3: CSARLETQYF. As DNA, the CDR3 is TGCAGTGCTAGACTAGAGACCCAGTACTTC.

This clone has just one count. In nucleotides, the CDR3 is TGTGCCAGCAGCGTGAGGGGGAGCGGGGGACCACAAGAGACCCAGTACTTC. Amino acid sequence: CASSVRGSGGPQETQYF. The rearrangement uses TRBV9 and TRBJ2-5; TRBD2 aligns across 8 bases. J lost 2 bases, V lost 2 bases, and 11 bases had no gene match. This CDR3 comprises 17 residues. Germline V gives CDR1 SGDLS, CDR2 YYNGEE.

The CDR3 region has the DNA TGTGCCAGCAGGGACAGGTGGAACGGAGATACGCAGTATTTT. This codes for CASRDRWNGDTQYF. The chain couples TRBV6-1 to TRBJ2-3; TRBD1 matches 7 bases. Losses at the gene ends were 6 bases for V and 5 bases for J; bases not matched to a gene: 8. The CDR3 has 14 residues. Germline assignment: CDR1 MNHNS and CDR2 SASEGT.

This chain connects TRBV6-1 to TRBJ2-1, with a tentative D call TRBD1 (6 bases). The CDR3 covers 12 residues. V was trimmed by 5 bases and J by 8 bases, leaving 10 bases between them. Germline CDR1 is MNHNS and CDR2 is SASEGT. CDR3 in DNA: TGTGCCAGCAGTACAGGGTCTGATGAGCAGTTCTTC. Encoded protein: CASSTGSDEQFF.

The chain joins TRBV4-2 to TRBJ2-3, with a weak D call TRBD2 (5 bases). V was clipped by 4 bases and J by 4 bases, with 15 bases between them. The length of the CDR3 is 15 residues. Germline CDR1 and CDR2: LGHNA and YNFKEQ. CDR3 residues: CASSPVSGKSDTQYF. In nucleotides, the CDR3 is TGTGCCAGCAGCCCTGTTTCGGGGAAGTCAGATACGCAGTATTTT.

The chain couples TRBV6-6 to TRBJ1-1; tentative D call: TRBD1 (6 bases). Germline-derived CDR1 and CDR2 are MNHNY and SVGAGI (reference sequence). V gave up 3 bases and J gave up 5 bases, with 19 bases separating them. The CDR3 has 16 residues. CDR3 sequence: CASSYHPTGQNTEAFF. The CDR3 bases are TGTGCCAGCAGTTATCACCCAACGGGACAAAATACTGAAGCTTTCTTT.

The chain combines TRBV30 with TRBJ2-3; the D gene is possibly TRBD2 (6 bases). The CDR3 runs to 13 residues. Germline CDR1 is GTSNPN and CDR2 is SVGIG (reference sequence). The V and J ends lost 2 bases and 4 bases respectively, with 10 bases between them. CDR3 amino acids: CAWSFGDSDTQYF. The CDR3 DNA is TGTGCCTGGAGTTTTGGGGACTCAGATACGCAGTATTTT.

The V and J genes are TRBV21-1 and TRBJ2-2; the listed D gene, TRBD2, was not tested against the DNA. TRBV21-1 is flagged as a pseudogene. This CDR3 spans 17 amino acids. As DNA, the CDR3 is TGTGCCAGCAGCCCCAACGGGGGAGAAGGGAACACCGGGGAGCTGTTTTTT. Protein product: CASSPNGGEGNTGELFF.

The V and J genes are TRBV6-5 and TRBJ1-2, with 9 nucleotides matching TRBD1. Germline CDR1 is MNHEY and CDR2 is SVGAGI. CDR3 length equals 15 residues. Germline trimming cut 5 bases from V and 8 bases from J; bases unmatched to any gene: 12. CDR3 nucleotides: TGTGCCAGCAGTACTTATTTTACAGGGGGCGGGGGCTACACCTTC. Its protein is CASSTYFTGGGGYTF.

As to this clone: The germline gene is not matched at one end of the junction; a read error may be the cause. The CDR3 DNA reads as TGCGCCAGCAGTTTGGGTACAGGGATGGGCACAGATACGCAGTATTTT. Amino acid sequence: CASSLGTGMGTDTQYF. The gene calls are TRBV5-1 and TRBJ2-3; possible D gene TRBD1, 6 bases. The CDR3 extends over 16 amino acids. In germline, CDR1 is SGHRS, CDR2 YFSETQ.

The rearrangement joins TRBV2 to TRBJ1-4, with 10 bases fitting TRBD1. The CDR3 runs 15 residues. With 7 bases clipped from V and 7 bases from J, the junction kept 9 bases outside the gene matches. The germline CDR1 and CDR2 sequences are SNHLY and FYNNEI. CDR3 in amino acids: CASTRSGQGTEKLFF. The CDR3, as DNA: TGTGCCAGCACCAGATCGGGACAGGGGACTGAAAAACTGTTTTTT.

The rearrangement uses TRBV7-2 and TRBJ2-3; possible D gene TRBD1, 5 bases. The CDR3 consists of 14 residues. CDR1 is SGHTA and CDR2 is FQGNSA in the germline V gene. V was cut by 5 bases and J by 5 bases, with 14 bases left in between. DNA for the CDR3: TGTGCCAGCAGCCCCAGACAGCGTGGAGATACGCAGTATTTT. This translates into CASSPRQRGDTQYF.

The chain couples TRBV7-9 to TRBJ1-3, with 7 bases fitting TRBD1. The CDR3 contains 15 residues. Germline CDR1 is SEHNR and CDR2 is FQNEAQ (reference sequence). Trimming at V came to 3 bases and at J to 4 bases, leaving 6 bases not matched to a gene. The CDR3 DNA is TGTGCCAGCAGCTTGGACAGGATATACGGAAACACCATATATTTT. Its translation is CASSLDRIYGNTIYF.

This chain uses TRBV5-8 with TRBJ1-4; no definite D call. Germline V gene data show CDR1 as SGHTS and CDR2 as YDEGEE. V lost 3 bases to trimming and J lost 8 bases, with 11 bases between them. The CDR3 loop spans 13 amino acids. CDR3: CASSSLNREKLFF. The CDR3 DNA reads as TGTGCCAGCAGCTCCCTAAATCGCGAAAAACTGTTTTTT.

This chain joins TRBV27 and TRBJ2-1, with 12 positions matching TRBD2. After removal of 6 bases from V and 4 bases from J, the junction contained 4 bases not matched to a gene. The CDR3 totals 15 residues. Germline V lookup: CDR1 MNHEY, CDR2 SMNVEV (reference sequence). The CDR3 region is CASSAGTSGYNEQFF. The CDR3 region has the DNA TGTGCCAGCAGCGCAGGGACTAGCGGGTACAATGAGCAGTTCTTC.

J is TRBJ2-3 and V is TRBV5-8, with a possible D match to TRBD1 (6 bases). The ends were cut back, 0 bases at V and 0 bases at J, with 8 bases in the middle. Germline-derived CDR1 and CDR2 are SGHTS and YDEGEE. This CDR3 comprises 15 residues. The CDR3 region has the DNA TGTGCCAGCAGCTTGGAAGGGGGAAGCACAGATACGCAGTATTTT. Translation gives CASSLEGGSTDTQYF. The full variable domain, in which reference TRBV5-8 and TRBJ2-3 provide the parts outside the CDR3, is EAGVTQSPTHLIKTRGQQATLRCSPISGHTSVYWYQQALGLGLQFLLWYDEGEERNRGNFPPRFSGRQFPNYSSELNVNALELEDSALYLCASSLEGGSTDTQYFGPGTRLTVL.

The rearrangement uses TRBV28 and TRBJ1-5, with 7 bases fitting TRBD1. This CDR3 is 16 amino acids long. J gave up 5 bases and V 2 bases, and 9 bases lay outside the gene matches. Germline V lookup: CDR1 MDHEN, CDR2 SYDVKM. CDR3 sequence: CASSLDSRGADQPQHF. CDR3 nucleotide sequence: TGTGCCAGCAGTTTAGACTCCAGGGGGGCGGATCAGCCCCAGCATTTT.

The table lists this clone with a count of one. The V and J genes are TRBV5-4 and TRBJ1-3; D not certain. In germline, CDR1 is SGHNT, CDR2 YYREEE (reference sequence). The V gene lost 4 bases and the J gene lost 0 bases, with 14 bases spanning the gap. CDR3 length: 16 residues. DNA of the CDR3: TGTGCCAGCAGCCTGACACCCTCGGCCTCTGGAAACACCATATATTTT. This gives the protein CASSLTPSASGNTIYF. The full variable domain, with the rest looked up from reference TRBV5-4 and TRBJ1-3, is ETGVTQSPTHLIKTRGQQVTLRCSSQSGHNTVSWYQQALGQGPQFIFQYYREEENGRGNFPPRFSGLQFPNYSSELNVNALELDDSALYLCASSLTPSASGNTIYFGEGSWLTVV.

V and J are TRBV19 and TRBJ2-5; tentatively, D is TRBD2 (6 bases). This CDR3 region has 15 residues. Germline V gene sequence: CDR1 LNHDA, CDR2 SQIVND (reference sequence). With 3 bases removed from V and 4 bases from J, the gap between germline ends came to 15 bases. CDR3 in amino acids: CASSISGYGGETQYF. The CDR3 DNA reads TGTGCCAGTAGTATTTCTGGTTACGGGGGAGAGACCCAGTACTTC. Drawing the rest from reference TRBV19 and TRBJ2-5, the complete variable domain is DGGITQSPKYLFRKEGQNVTLSCEQNLNHDAMYWYRQDPGQGLRLIYYSQIVNDFQKGDIAEGYSVSREKKESFPLTVTSAQKNPTAFYLCASSISGYGGETQYFGPGTRLLVL.